Listed below are T cell receptor beta chains from one sample, sequenced in a study of regulatory T cells in long-lasting Graves disease. TCRdb re-called the multiplex PCR reads with MiXCR, one entry per CDR3 protein. The table shows about 470,000 distinct CDR3 sequences, with about 20% occurring only once. The sequencing used peripheral blood mononuclear cells (PBMCs), collected when the disease was refractory, from a patient treated with antithyroid drugs. The receptor set was obtained from a female donor with Graves disease. Both conserved end residues are part of each CDR3. Fields, in order: clone size, J gene, CDR3 length, V gene, D gene, CDR3 protein, CDR3 DNA. The D gene is left open where the match is weak. Size is omitted from some rows. Given values are once, few, many or a class for expanded clones.

clone size: .
J gene: TRBJ1-1
CDR3 length: 15
V gene: TRBV7-9
D gene: TRBD1
CDR3 protein: CASSYRTGLGPEAFF
CDR3 DNA: TGTGCCAGCAGCTACCGGACAGGGCTGGGGCCTGAAGCTTTCTTT

clone size: many
J gene: TRBJ1-5
CDR3 length: 15
V gene: TRBV28
D gene: .
CDR3 protein: CASSLRQLSNQPQHF
CDR3 DNA: TGTGCCAGCAGTTTGAGACAGCTTAGCAATCAGCCCCAGCATTTT

clone size: many
J gene: TRBJ2-5
CDR3 length: 15
V gene: TRBV12-3/TRBV12-4
D gene: .
CDR3 protein: CASTSPRLVQETQYF
CDR3 DNA: TGTGCCAGCACCTCCCCACGACTAGTACAAGAGACCCAGTACTTC

clone size: few
J gene: TRBJ1-2
CDR3 length: 15
V gene: TRBV20-1
D gene: .
CDR3 protein: CSARDLVWGYYGYTF
CDR3 DNA: TGCAGTGCTAGAGATCTCGTGTGGGGTTACTATGGCTACACCTTC

clone size: .
J gene: TRBJ1-1
CDR3 length: 12
V gene: TRBV29-1
D gene: TRBD1
CDR3 protein: CSAETGPTEAFF
CDR3 DNA: TGCAGCGCAGAGACAGGGCCCACTGAAGCTTTCTTT

clone size: few
J gene: TRBJ2-7
CDR3 length: 13
V gene: TRBV25-1
D gene: .
CDR3 protein: CASSELGGGEQYF
CDR3 DNA: TGTGCCAGCAGTGAACTAGGGGGAGGGGAGCAGTACTTC

clone size: many
J gene: TRBJ2-7
CDR3 length: 17
V gene: TRBV27
D gene: TRBD2
CDR3 protein: CASSLFRVSGEPYEQYF
CDR3 DNA: TGTGCCAGCAGTTTATTTCGGGTTAGCGGGGAACCCTACGAGCAGTACTTC

clone size: few
J gene: TRBJ1-5
CDR3 length: 16
V gene: TRBV28
D gene: TRBD1
CDR3 protein: CASSTRDRASNQPQHF
CDR3 DNA: TGTGCCAGCAGTACCCGGGACAGGGCTAGCAATCAGCCCCAGCATTTT

clone size: .
J gene: TRBJ2-7
CDR3 length: 12
V gene: TRBV6-1
D gene: .
CDR3 protein: CASSDLVGREYF
CDR3 DNA: TGTGCCAGCAGTGATTTAGTCGGGCGCGAGTACTTC

clone size: .
J gene: TRBJ2-3
CDR3 length: 17
V gene: TRBV7-8
D gene: TRBD1
CDR3 protein: CASSLDETGGPTDTQYF
CDR3 DNA: TGTGCCAGCAGCTTAGATGAAACAGGGGGCCCCACAGATACGCAGTATTTT

clone size: few
J gene: TRBJ1-3
CDR3 length: 15
V gene: TRBV5-1
D gene: .
CDR3 protein: CASSMSTGSGNTIYF
CDR3 DNA: TGCGCCAGCAGCATGAGTACGGGCTCTGGAAACACCATATATTTT

clone size: many
J gene: TRBJ2-5
CDR3 length: 12
V gene: TRBV3-2
D gene: .
CDR3 protein: CASPSSQETQYF
CDR3 DNA: TGTGCCAGCCCCTCGTCCCAAGAGACCCAGTACTTC

clone size: many
J gene: TRBJ2-7
CDR3 length: 13
V gene: TRBV12-3/TRBV12-4
D gene: .
CDR3 protein: CASSRGPRYEQYF
CDR3 DNA: TGTGCCAGCAGCCGAGGGCCTAGGTACGAGCAGTACTTC

clone size: few
J gene: TRBJ2-2
CDR3 length: 17
V gene: TRBV19
D gene: TRBD2
CDR3 protein: CASHRLAGEGYTGELFF
CDR3 DNA: TGTGCCAGCCATCGACTAGCGGGAGAAGGGTACACCGGGGAGCTGTTTTTT

clone size: .
J gene: TRBJ2-3
CDR3 length: 15
V gene: TRBV27
D gene: .
CDR3 protein: CASSFDGRSTDTQYF
CDR3 DNA: TGTGCCAGCAGTTTCGATGGACGGAGCACAGATACGCAGTATTTT

clone size: few
J gene: TRBJ1-1
CDR3 length: 15
V gene: TRBV4-3
D gene: TRBD1
CDR3 protein: CASSQVTGGNTEAFF
CDR3 DNA: TGCGCCAGCAGCCAGGTGACAGGGGGGAACACTGAAGCTTTCTTT

clone size: .
J gene: TRBJ2-1
CDR3 length: 13
V gene: TRBV28
D gene: TRBD1
CDR3 protein: CASSLGQYNEQFF
CDR3 DNA: TGTGCCAGCAGCCTGGGACAGTACAATGAGCAGTTCTTC

clone size: many
J gene: TRBJ1-1
CDR3 length: 16
V gene: TRBV20-1
D gene: TRBD1
CDR3 protein: CSASAGQGPFNTEAFF
CDR3 DNA: TGCAGTGCTAGCGCAGGACAGGGCCCGTTCAACACTGAAGCTTTCTTT

clone size: .
J gene: TRBJ1-5
CDR3 length: 13
V gene: TRBV9
D gene: .
CDR3 protein: CASSGLGNQPQHF
CDR3 DNA: TGTGCCAGCAGTGGTCTCGGCAATCAGCCCCAGCATTTT

clone size: few
J gene: TRBJ2-3
CDR3 length: 14
V gene: TRBV2
D gene: .
CDR3 protein: CASSDVVSTDTQYF
CDR3 DNA: TGTGCCAGCAGTGACGTTGTCAGCACAGATACGCAGTATTTT

clone size: once
J gene: TRBJ2-2
CDR3 length: 17
V gene: TRBV9
D gene: TRBD1
CDR3 protein: CASSVSRQGGNTGELFF
CDR3 DNA: TGTGCCAGCAGCGTGAGTCGACAGGGGGGAAACACCGGGGAGCTGTTTTTT

clone size: .
J gene: TRBJ2-2
CDR3 length: 17
V gene: TRBV7-9
D gene: .
CDR3 protein: CASSLVLGGASTGELFF
CDR3 DNA: TGTGCCAGCAGCTTAGTATTGGGAGGAGCGAGCACCGGGGAGCTGTTTTTT

clone size: many
J gene: TRBJ1-5
CDR3 length: 13
V gene: TRBV6-1
D gene: .
CDR3 protein: CASRMNSNQPQHF
CDR3 DNA: TGTGCCAGCAGGATGAATAGCAATCAGCCCCAGCATTTT

clone size: few
J gene: TRBJ1-5
CDR3 length: 15
V gene: TRBV19
D gene: TRBD1
CDR3 protein: CASSIRQGGNQPQHF
CDR3 DNA: TGTGCCAGTAGTATTCGACAGGGCGGGAATCAGCCCCAGCATTTT

clone size: many
J gene: TRBJ2-2
CDR3 length: 16
V gene: TRBV28
D gene: .
CDR3 protein: CASSREWVVNTGELFF
CDR3 DNA: TGTGCCAGCAGTCGCGAGTGGGTAGTGAACACCGGGGAGCTGTTTTTT

clone size: many
J gene: TRBJ2-7
CDR3 length: 12
V gene: TRBV20-1
D gene: .
CDR3 protein: CSARGTVYEQYF
CDR3 DNA: TGCAGTGCTAGAGGGACGGTCTACGAGCAGTACTTC

clone size: many
J gene: TRBJ2-7
CDR3 length: 16
V gene: TRBV6-5
D gene: .
CDR3 protein: CASSYTIGRTDYEQYF
CDR3 DNA: TGTGCCAGCAGTTACACGATCGGTCGGACAGACTACGAGCAGTACTTC

clone size: .
J gene: TRBJ1-6
CDR3 length: 15
V gene: TRBV19
D gene: TRBD1
CDR3 protein: CASSLTGGIGSPLHF
CDR3 DNA: TGTGCCAGTAGTCTCACAGGGGGCATCGGTTCACCCCTCCACTTT

clone size: .
J gene: TRBJ2-7
CDR3 length: 14
V gene: TRBV11-2
D gene: .
CDR3 protein: CASGNIGVTYEQYF
CDR3 DNA: TGTGCCAGTGGGAACATAGGAGTAACCTACGAGCAGTACTTC

clone size: many
J gene: TRBJ2-5
CDR3 length: 15
V gene: TRBV19
D gene: .
CDR3 protein: CASSKRGESEETQYF
CDR3 DNA: TGTGCCAGTTCAAAACGAGGGGAATCTGAAGAGACCCAGTACTTC

clone size: .
J gene: TRBJ1-6
CDR3 length: 16
V gene: TRBV20-1
D gene: TRBD1
CDR3 protein: CSARAMDRGSGSPLHF
CDR3 DNA: TGCAGTGCTAGAGCGATGGACAGGGGTTCGGGTTCACCCCTCCACTTT

clone size: .
J gene: TRBJ2-7
CDR3 length: 15
V gene: TRBV18
D gene: .
CDR3 protein: CASSRRELLTYEQYF
CDR3 DNA: TGTGCCAGCTCACGCCGGGAGCTACTTACCTACGAGCAGTACTTC

clone size: many
J gene: TRBJ2-5
CDR3 length: 14
V gene: TRBV19
D gene: .
CDR3 protein: CASSIDGAQETQYF
CDR3 DNA: TGTGCCAGTAGTATTGACGGGGCTCAAGAGACCCAGTACTTC

clone size: few
J gene: TRBJ1-5
CDR3 length: 14
V gene: TRBV6-1
D gene: .
CDR3 protein: CASRRRRGNQPQHF
CDR3 DNA: TGTGCCAGCAGACGGAGGCGGGGCAATCAGCCCCAGCATTTT

clone size: .
J gene: TRBJ2-1
CDR3 length: 15
V gene: TRBV6-2/TRBV6-3
D gene: .
CDR3 protein: CASSDLHLSYNEQFF
CDR3 DNA: TGTGCCAGCAGTGACCTCCACCTTTCCTACAATGAGCAGTTCTTC

clone size: many
J gene: TRBJ1-1
CDR3 length: 12
V gene: TRBV11-1
D gene: .
CDR3 protein: CASSYRATEAFF
CDR3 DNA: TGTGCCAGCAGCTACAGGGCCACTGAAGCTTTCTTT

clone size: many
J gene: TRBJ2-5
CDR3 length: 14
V gene: TRBV2
D gene: TRBD2
CDR3 protein: CASQAGAYMETQYF
CDR3 DNA: TGTGCGAGCCAAGCGGGAGCTTACATGGAGACCCAGTACTTC

clone size: many
J gene: TRBJ2-7
CDR3 length: 13
V gene: TRBV7-2
D gene: .
CDR3 protein: CASSPGGSYVQYF
CDR3 DNA: TGTGCCAGCAGCCCCGGGGGCTCGTACGTGCAGTACTTC

clone size: few
J gene: TRBJ2-6
CDR3 length: 15
V gene: TRBV19
D gene: .
CDR3 protein: CASSTSLGGANVLTF
CDR3 DNA: TGTGCCAGTAGTACGAGTTTGGGGGGGGCCAACGTCCTGACTTTC

clone size: .
J gene: TRBJ2-6
CDR3 length: 17
V gene: TRBV3-1
D gene: .
CDR3 protein: CASSAGSARSGANVLTF
CDR3 DNA: TGTGCCAGCAGTGCGGGGTCGGCCCGATCTGGGGCCAACGTCCTGACTTTC

clone size: .
J gene: TRBJ2-1
CDR3 length: 16
V gene: TRBV11-1
D gene: .
CDR3 protein: CASSLFPGGSYNEQFF
CDR3 DNA: TGTGCCAGCAGCTTATTTCCGGGCGGTTCCTACAATGAGCAGTTCTTC

clone size: .
J gene: TRBJ2-1
CDR3 length: 14
V gene: TRBV5-4
D gene: TRBD1
CDR3 protein: CASSSATGLSEQFF
CDR3 DNA: TGTGCCAGCAGCTCGGCGACAGGGTTAAGCGAGCAGTTCTTC

clone size: few
J gene: TRBJ1-2
CDR3 length: 15
V gene: TRBV5-1
D gene: .
CDR3 protein: CASTKGGVMDYGYTF
CDR3 DNA: TGCGCCAGCACGAAGGGTGGGGTAATGGACTATGGCTACACCTTC

clone size: .
J gene: TRBJ1-4
CDR3 length: 15
V gene: TRBV9
D gene: .
CDR3 protein: CASSLSATSGEKLFF
CDR3 DNA: TGTGCCAGCAGCTTATCAGCCACCTCGGGTGAAAAACTGTTTTTT

clone size: few
J gene: TRBJ2-7
CDR3 length: 15
V gene: TRBV4-1
D gene: TRBD2
CDR3 protein: CASSQGEGIGYEQYF
CDR3 DNA: TGCGCCAGCAGCCAAGGGGAGGGAATTGGCTACGAGCAGTACTTC

clone size: few
J gene: TRBJ2-7
CDR3 length: 17
V gene: TRBV20-1
D gene: TRBD2
CDR3 protein: CSAMGVSSGRFSYEQYF
CDR3 DNA: TGCAGTGCCATGGGGGTTTCTAGCGGGAGGTTCTCCTACGAGCAGTACTTC

clone size: .
J gene: TRBJ1-1
CDR3 length: 16
V gene: TRBV19
D gene: .
CDR3 protein: CASSPLREGLATEAFF
CDR3 DNA: TGTGCCAGTAGTCCTTTGCGGGAGGGGCTCGCCACTGAAGCTTTCTTT

clone size: .
J gene: TRBJ1-5
CDR3 length: 15
V gene: TRBV11-2
D gene: TRBD1
CDR3 protein: CASSLQDRGHQPQHF
CDR3 DNA: TGTGCCAGCAGCTTACAGGACAGGGGGCATCAGCCCCAGCATTTT

clone size: many
J gene: TRBJ1-6
CDR3 length: 13
V gene: TRBV10-3
D gene: .
CDR3 protein: CAISEKGNSPLHF
CDR3 DNA: TGTGCCATCAGTGAGAAAGGGAACTCACCCCTCCACTTT

clone size: many
J gene: TRBJ2-7
CDR3 length: 15
V gene: TRBV28
D gene: .
CDR3 protein: CASSGFQRIPYEQYF
CDR3 DNA: TGTGCCAGCAGTGGCTTCCAGCGGATCCCCTACGAGCAGTACTTC

clone size: .
J gene: TRBJ1-1
CDR3 length: 15
V gene: TRBV4-3
D gene: TRBD1
CDR3 protein: CASSPTYRGGTEAFF
CDR3 DNA: TGCGCCAGCAGCCCGACATACAGGGGCGGAACTGAAGCTTTCTTT

clone size: many
J gene: TRBJ2-5
CDR3 length: 15
V gene: TRBV4-1
D gene: TRBD2
CDR3 protein: CASSQGTSGQETQYF
CDR3 DNA: TGCGCCAGCAGCCAGGGGACTAGCGGCCAAGAGACCCAGTACTTC

clone size: .
J gene: TRBJ2-7
CDR3 length: 13
V gene: TRBV27
D gene: TRBD2
CDR3 protein: CASAGTSGYEQYF
CDR3 DNA: TGTGCCAGCGCCGGGACTAGCGGATACGAGCAGTACTTC

clone size: .
J gene: TRBJ1-3
CDR3 length: 16
V gene: TRBV7-9
D gene: .
CDR3 protein: CASSPATAPSGNTIYF
CDR3 DNA: TGTGCCAGCAGCCCCGCGACAGCACCCTCTGGAAACACCATATATTTT

clone size: many
J gene: TRBJ1-1
CDR3 length: 12
V gene: TRBV2
D gene: .
CDR3 protein: CASSATGPEAFF
CDR3 DNA: TGTGCCAGCAGTGCGACAGGTCCTGAAGCTTTCTTT

clone size: many
J gene: TRBJ2-5
CDR3 length: 16
V gene: TRBV13
D gene: .
CDR3 protein: CASSLEESSDEETQYF
CDR3 DNA: TGTGCCAGCAGCTTAGAGGAATCCTCGGACGAGGAGACCCAGTACTTC

clone size: few
J gene: TRBJ1-1
CDR3 length: 18
V gene: TRBV13
D gene: .
CDR3 protein: CASSPTRGPAGFNTEAFF
CDR3 DNA: TGTGCCAGCAGCCCAACCCGCGGACCCGCTGGATTTAACACTGAAGCTTTCTTT

clone size: .
J gene: TRBJ1-6
CDR3 length: 14
V gene: TRBV5-1
D gene: .
CDR3 protein: CASSLETINSPIHF
CDR3 DNA: TGCGCCAGCAGCTTGGAGACCATCAATTCACCCATCCACTTT

clone size: many
J gene: TRBJ2-2
CDR3 length: 18
V gene: TRBV27
D gene: .
CDR3 protein: CASSFGGGFRARTGELFF
CDR3 DNA: TGTGCCAGCAGTTTCGGTGGAGGTTTTAGGGCTCGAACCGGGGAGCTGTTTTTT

clone size: .
J gene: TRBJ2-7
CDR3 length: 14
V gene: TRBV19
D gene: .
CDR3 protein: CASSIMSGNYEQYF
CDR3 DNA: TGTGCCAGTAGTATCATGAGCGGAAACTACGAGCAGTACTTC